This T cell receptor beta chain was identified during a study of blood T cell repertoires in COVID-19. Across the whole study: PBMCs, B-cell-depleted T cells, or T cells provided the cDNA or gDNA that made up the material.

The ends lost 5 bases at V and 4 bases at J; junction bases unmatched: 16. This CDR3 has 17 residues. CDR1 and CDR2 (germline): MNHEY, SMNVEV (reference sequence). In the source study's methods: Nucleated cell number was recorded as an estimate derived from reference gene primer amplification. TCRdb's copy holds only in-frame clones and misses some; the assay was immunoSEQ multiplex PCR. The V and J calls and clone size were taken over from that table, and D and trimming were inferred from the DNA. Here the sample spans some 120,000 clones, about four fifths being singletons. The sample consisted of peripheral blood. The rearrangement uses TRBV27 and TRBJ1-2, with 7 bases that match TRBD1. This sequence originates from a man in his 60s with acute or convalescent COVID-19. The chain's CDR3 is CASSPPLSRTGIYGYTF. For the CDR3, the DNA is TGTGCCAGCAGTCCCCCCCTCTCAAGGACAGGTATCTATGGCTACACCTTC.